The clone carrying this T cell receptor beta chain was seen at least ten times. The sample comes from a study of T cells in Graves' hyperthyroidism and ophthalmopathy. The V gene end was trimmed by 1 base and the J gene end by 4 bases; junction bases not matched to a gene: 4. CDR1 is SEHNR, CDR2 FQNEAQ, per germline (reference sequence). This CDR3 comprises 15 residues. Amplified TCR beta CDR3 regions came from RNA transcripts. The HTBI primer set served for first-round RT-PCR of the TCR CDR3. MiXCR, run by TCRdb on the multiplex PCR reads, gives a single entry per CDR3 protein. The table records 400,000 to 500,000 distinct CDR3 sequences, under 15% of them present only once.

Sequencing used blood. The chain links TRBV7-9 to TRBJ2-3, with 8 nucleotides matching TRBD1. The sequence derives from a man aged 18 to 29 with Graves' ophthalmopathy. CDR3 sequence reads: CASSLVGTGSDTQYF. CDR3 DNA: TGTGCCAGCAGCTTAGTCGGGACAGGTTCAGATACGCAGTATTTT.